The entry that follows covers one TCR beta chain sequence. Antigen unknown. The CDR3 end is not reached by the read, which stops 3 residues before it; the germline J gene fills it in. The entry originates in a study of T cells in women clearing cervical HPV infection. About the research overall: Case blood was drawn a median approximately 150 days after lesion detection.

Profiled with immunoSEQ multiplex PCR; TCRdb holds only in-frame clones, not every one. Its table lists 30,000 or so clones. Trimming removed 7 bases at V and 3 bases at J, with 18 bases between. This CDR3 spans 15 amino acids. Looked up from germline, CDR1 is MDHEN and CDR2 is SYDVKM. Points from the study as a whole: T-cell numbers per sample were unknown and may explain richness differences.

Sequenced sample: blood buffy coat. The V gene is TRBV28, the J gene TRBJ1-1, with D hard to call. This receptor was identified in a woman aged 18 to 75 with a cervical HPV16 infection that either progressed to CIN3+ or cleared (not recorded which). The CDR3 sequence is CASKRTERPDTEAFF. The part of the CDR3 DNA that was read is TGTGCCAGCAAACGGACGGAGCGGCCGGACACTGAA.